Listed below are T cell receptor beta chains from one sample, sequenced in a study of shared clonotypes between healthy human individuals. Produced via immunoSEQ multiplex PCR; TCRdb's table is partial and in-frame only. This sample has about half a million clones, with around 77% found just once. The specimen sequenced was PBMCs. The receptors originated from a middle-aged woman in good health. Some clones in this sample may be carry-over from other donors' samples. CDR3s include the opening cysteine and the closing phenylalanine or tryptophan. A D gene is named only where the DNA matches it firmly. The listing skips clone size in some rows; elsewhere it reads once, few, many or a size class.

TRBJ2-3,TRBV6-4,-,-,CASSEGATDTQYF,TGTGCCAGCAGTGAGGGCGCCACAGATACGCAGTATTTT
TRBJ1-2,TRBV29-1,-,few,CSVEDGGLRGYTF,TGCAGCGTTGAAGATGGGGGTCTGCGTGGCTACACCTTC
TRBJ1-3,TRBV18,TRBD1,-,CASSQDGTGSGNTIYF,TGTGCCAGCTCACAGGACGGGACAGGGTCTGGAAACACCATATATTTT
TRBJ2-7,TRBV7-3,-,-,CASSFFDRSYEQYF,TGTGCCAGCAGTTTCTTTGACAGATCCTACGAGCAGTACTTC
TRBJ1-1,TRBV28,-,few,CASIRDQLEMNTEAFF,TGTGCCAGTATTCGCGATCAGTTAGAAATGAACACTGAAGCTTTCTTT
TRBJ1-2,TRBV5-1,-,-,CASSLGDTVYGYTF,TGCGCCAGCAGCTTGGGCGATACTGTATATGGCTACACCTTC
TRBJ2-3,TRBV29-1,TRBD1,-,CSVEDRSTDTQYF,TGCAGCGTTGAGGACAGGAGCACAGATACGCAGTATTTT
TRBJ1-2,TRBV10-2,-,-,CASSEVSGGYTF,TGCGCCAGCAGTGAGGTATCTGGGGGCTACACCTTC
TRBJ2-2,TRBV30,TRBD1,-,CACPPGTANTGELFF,TGTGCCTGCCCCCCCGGGACAGCGAACACCGGGGAGCTGTTTTTT
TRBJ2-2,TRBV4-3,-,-,CASSPSGFIDTGELFF,TGCGCCAGCAGCCCAAGTGGATTTATAGACACCGGGGAGCTGTTTTTT
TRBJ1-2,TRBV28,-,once,CASSLFGITPRPFSNYGYTF,TGTGCCAGCAGTTTGTTTGGCATTACGCCCCGGCCCTTTTCTAACTATGGCTACACCTTC
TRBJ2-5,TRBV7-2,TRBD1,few,CASSAAGTGGRRSTQYF,TGTGCCAGCAGCGCCGCCGGGACAGGCGGCCGCCGTTCGACCCAGTACTTC
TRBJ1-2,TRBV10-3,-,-,CAIREDLGYGYTF,TGTGCCATCAGGGAGGATCTTGGCTATGGCTACACCTTC
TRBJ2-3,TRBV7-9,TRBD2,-,CASSLVLAYSTDTQYF,TGTGCCAGCAGCTTAGTACTAGCGTATAGCACAGATACGCAGTATTTT
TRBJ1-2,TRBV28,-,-,CASRIGQSNYGYTF,TGTGCCAGCAGGATCGGACAGTCTAACTATGGCTACACCTTC
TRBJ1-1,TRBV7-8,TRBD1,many,CASNDRGKNEAFF,TGTGCCAGCAACGACAGGGGTAAGAATGAAGCTTTCTTT
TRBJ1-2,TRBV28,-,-,CASSPWYISGVRDGYTF,TGTGCCAGCAGCCCCTGGTACATCTCAGGGGTAAGGGATGGCTACACCTTC
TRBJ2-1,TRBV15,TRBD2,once,CATSRLAGDYNEQFF,TGTGCCACCAGCAGGCTAGCGGGAGACTACAATGAGCAGTTCTTC
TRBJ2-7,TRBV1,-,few,CTSSQLGSPGLGQYF,TGCACCAGCAGCCAACTGGGATCGCCCGGGCTTGGGCAGTACTTC
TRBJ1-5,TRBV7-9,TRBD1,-,CASSPTGTGDWNNQPQHF,TGTGCCAGCAGCCCAACCGGGACAGGGGACTGGAACAATCAGCCCCAGCATTTT
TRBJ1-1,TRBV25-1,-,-,CASSVGMNTEAFF,TGTGCCAGCAGTGTCGGAATGAACACTGAAGCTTTCTTT
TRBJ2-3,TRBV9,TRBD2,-,CASSVAWTSGKHTDTQYF,TGTGCCAGCAGCGTAGCATGGACTAGCGGAAAACACACAGATACGCAGTATTTT
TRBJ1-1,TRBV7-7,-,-,CASSRQTNTEAFF,TGTGCTAGCAGCCGACAGACCAACACTGAAGCTTTCTTT
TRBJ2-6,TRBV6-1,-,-,CASSEQTVAGANVLTF,TGTGCCAGCAGTGAGCAGACAGTCGCTGGGGCCAACGTCCTGACTTTC
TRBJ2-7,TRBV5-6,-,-,CASSLRPYEQYF,TGTGCCAGCAGCTTGCGGCCATACGAGCAGTACTTC
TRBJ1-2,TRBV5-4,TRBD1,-,CASSFNTGQDGYTF,TGTGCCAGCAGCTTTAACACGGGACAGGATGGCTACACCTTC
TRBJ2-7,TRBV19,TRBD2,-,CASSLAGPYAGSYEQYF,TGTGCCAGTAGCCTAGCGGGGCCTTACGCGGGATCCTACGAGCAGTACTTC
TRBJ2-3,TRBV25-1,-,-,CASSRTGYSDTQYF,TGTGCCAGCTCTAGAACTGGGTACTCAGATACGCAGTATTTT
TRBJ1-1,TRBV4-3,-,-,CASSQDLGRTEAFF,TGCGCCAGCAGCCAAGATTTAGGGCGCACTGAAGCTTTCTTT
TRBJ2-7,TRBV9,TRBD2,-,CASSVDTGLAEEQYF,TGTGCCAGCAGCGTAGACACTGGACTAGCGGAAGAGCAGTACTTC
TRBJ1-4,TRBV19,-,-,CASSVLKGVHNEKLFF,TGTGCCAGTAGTGTCTTGAAGGGGGTCCACAATGAAAAACTGTTTTTT
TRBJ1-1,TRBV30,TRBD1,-,CAWGGTANTEAFF,TGTGCCTGGGGCGGGACAGCGAACACTGAAGCTTTCTTT
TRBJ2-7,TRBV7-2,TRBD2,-,CASSLRLAGTYEQYF,TGTGCCAGCAGCTTAAGACTAGCGGGAACCTACGAGCAGTACTTC
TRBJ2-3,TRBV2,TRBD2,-,CASSVAGFGTDTQYF,TGTGCCAGCAGTGTAGCGGGGTTCGGCACAGATACGCAGTATTTT
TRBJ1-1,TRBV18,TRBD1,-,CASSPDGQGGTEAFF,TGTGCCAGCTCACCCGACGGACAGGGGGGCACTGAAGCTTTCTTT
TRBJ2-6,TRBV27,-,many,CASSLLWSSGANVLTF,TGTGCCAGCAGTTTATTATGGAGCTCTGGGGCCAACGTCCTGACTTTC
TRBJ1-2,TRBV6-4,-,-,CASSASHAQDYGYTF,TGTGCCAGCAGCGCCTCACACGCACAAGACTATGGCTACACCTTC
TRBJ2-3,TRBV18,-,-,CASSPSRPGQLVTDTQYF,TGTGCCAGCTCCCCCTCGCGGCCTGGGCAACTAGTCACAGATACGCAGTATTTT
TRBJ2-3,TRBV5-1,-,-,CASSPLGHARTDTQYF,TGCGCCAGCAGCCCGCTGGGGCACGCTCGAACAGATACGCAGTATTTT
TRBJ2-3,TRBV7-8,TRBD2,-,CASSPYSGTTDTQYF,TGTGCCAGCAGCCCATATAGCGGGACCACAGATACGCAGTATTTT
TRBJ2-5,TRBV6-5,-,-,CATRARGGQYF,TGTGCCACAAGGGCTCGGGGTGGCCAGTACTTC
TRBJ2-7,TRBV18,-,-,CASSPLVAVGGLPEQYF,TGTGCCAGCTCACCCCTGGTAGCGGTAGGGGGCTTGCCAGAGCAGTACTTC
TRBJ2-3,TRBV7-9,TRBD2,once,CASSFFASGSSHTQYF,TGTGCCAGCAGCTTCTTTGCTAGCGGGAGCTCACATACGCAGTATTTT
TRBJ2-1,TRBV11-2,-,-,CASSLEPGQINEQFF,TGTGCCAGCAGCTTAGAACCCGGACAGATCAATGAGCAGTTCTTC
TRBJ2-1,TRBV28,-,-,CASSLRVPNEQFF,TGTGCCAGCAGTTTAAGGGTGCCCAATGAGCAGTTCTTC
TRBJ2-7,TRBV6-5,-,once,CATGRGNSHEQYF,TGTGCCACCGGACGGGGGAACTCCCACGAGCAGTACTTC
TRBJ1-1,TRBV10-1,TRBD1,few,CASSTDRVATEAFF,TGCGCCAGCAGTACAGACAGGGTGGCCACTGAAGCTTTCTTT
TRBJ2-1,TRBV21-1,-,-,CASTPGGVADEQFF,TGTGCCAGCACCCCGGGGGGGGTCGCGGATGAGCAGTTCTTC
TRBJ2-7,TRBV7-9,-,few,CASSSGHGEQYF,TGTGCCAGCAGCTCCGGGCACGGCGAGCAGTACTTC
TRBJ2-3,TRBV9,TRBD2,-,CASSAGAGLAGVDTQYF,TGTGCCAGCAGCGCGGGAGCGGGGTTAGCGGGAGTAGATACGCAGTATTTT
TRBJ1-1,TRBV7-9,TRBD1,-,CASSERQGGTEAFF,TGTGCCAGCAGTGAAAGACAGGGCGGCACTGAAGCTTTCTTT
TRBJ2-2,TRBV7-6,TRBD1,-,CASTKDRVAGELFF,TGTGCCAGCACCAAAGACAGGGTGGCCGGGGAGCTGTTTTTT
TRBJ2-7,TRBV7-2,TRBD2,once,CASSLGLAGAEQYF,TGTGCCAGCAGCTTAGGACTAGCGGGAGCAGAGCAGTACTTC
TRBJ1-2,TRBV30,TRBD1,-,CAWSVKGASGYTF,TGTGCCTGGAGTGTTAAGGGGGCGAGTGGCTACACCTTC
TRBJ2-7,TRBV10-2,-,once,CASSRDSYYEQYF,TGCGCCAGCAGTCGGGACTCTTACTACGAGCAGTACTTC